The next 19 T cell receptor beta chains were all read from a single sample in a study of follicular helper T cells after annual influenza vaccination. The assay was immunoSEQ multiplex PCR, and TCRdb's table has in-frame clones only and misses some. The sample gives roughly 9,000 clones, approximately 86% of which show up once; 3% to 3.5% is in the top ten. The sample's time point: 2013-2014 season, 7 days after vaccination. This material consisted of CXCR5+ CD38- circulating T follicular helper cells from blood, taken 7 days after influenza vaccination. Subset indicated: circulating Tfh, non-naive CD4+CXCR5+PD-1+ (ICOS+CD38+ or ICOS-CD38-). Receptor source: an adult who received the influenza vaccine.

This clone was observed once. J is TRBJ2-2 and V is TRBV9; 11 bases match TRBD2. Trimming at V came to 0 bases and at J to 6 bases, leaving 7 bases not matched to a gene. Per germline, CDR1 SGDLS and CDR2 YYNGEE. The CDR3 length is 17 residues. The CDR3 reads CASSVGASGGRPGELFF. The CDR3 bases are TGTGCCAGCAGCGTAGGCGCTAGCGGGGGGCGACCCGGGGAGCTGTTTTTT.

V gene TRBV30 combines with J gene TRBJ1-2; D call uncertain. From germline, CDR1 is GTSNPN and CDR2 SVGIG (reference sequence). The CDR3 is 14 amino acids. Trimming took off 3 bases at V and 0 bases at J, with 11 bases between the two ends. CDR3 nucleotides: TGTGCCTGGAGGAACAGAGATTCTAACTATGGCTACACCTTC. The encoded protein is CAWRNRDSNYGYTF.

V gene TRBV7-2 combines with J gene TRBJ2-1, with 8 nucleotides matching TRBD1. The CDR3 sequence is 14 residues long. J was trimmed by 6 bases and V by 3 bases; bases with no gene match: 4. Germline loops: CDR1 SGHTA, CDR2 FQGNSA. The CDR3 protein is CASSFQGAFNEQFF. The CDR3 coding sequence is TGTGCCAGCAGCTTTCAGGGGGCTTTCAATGAGCAGTTCTTC.

The V and J genes are TRBV10-1 and TRBJ2-7; D may be TRBD1 (6 bases). The CDR3 is 15 residues long. Trimming cost V 6 bases and J 0 bases, with 15 bases left between them. The germline V gene encodes CDR1 WNHNN and CDR2 SYGVQD (reference sequence). CDR3 nucleotides: TGCGCCAGCAGAACCGGGACACAGAGCTCCTACGAGCAGTACTTC. It encodes CASRTGTQSSYEQYF.

This sequence joins TRBV5-6 and TRBJ1-2; 8 bases are shared with TRBD1. This CDR3 is built from 15 residues. With 0 bases clipped from V and 5 bases from J, the junction kept 6 bases outside the gene matches. Germline lookup yields CDR1 SGHDT and CDR2 YYEEEE. This CDR3 is CASSLETGEGYGYTF. Here the CDR3 DNA reads TGTGCCAGCAGCTTGGAGACAGGGGAGGGGTATGGCTACACCTTC.

The V and J genes are TRBV18 and TRBJ1-2; 8 bases line up with TRBD1. V shed 6 bases and J 5 bases; nucleotides not matched to a gene: 8. The CDR3 length is 14 residues. CDR1 and CDR2 from the germline V gene are KGHSH and LQKENI. CDR3 residues: CASSGQGRNYGYTF. The CDR3 bases are TGTGCCAGCTCCGGACAGGGTCGGAATTATGGCTACACCTTC.

CDR3 nucleotides: TGTGCCAGCAGCGTCCCCGGGACAGGGACGAAACAGTACTTC. It codes for CASSVPGTGTKQYF. The V gene is TRBV7-2, the J gene TRBJ2-7, with TRBD1 matching over 9 bases. Germline-derived CDR1 and CDR2 are SGHTA and FQGNSA. The V gene end was trimmed by 5 bases and the J gene end by 10 bases; junction bases not matched to a gene: 12. The CDR3 runs 14 residues.

The chain recombines TRBV9 with TRBJ1-6, with D possibly matching TRBD1 (5 bases). The germline V gene encodes CDR1 SGDLS and CDR2 YYNGEE. The CDR3 runs to 14 residues. V was cut by 3 bases and J by 7 bases, with 11 bases left in between. The CDR3 is CASSGGHLNSPLHF. CDR3 DNA sequence: TGTGCCAGCAGCGGTGGACACTTAAATTCACCCCTCCACTTT.

This chain uses TRBV28 with TRBJ1-5, with D unclear. The CDR3 is 11 amino acids. The germline CDR1 and CDR2 sequences are MDHEN and SYDVKM. V gave up 3 bases and J gave up 7 bases, with 4 bases separating them. CDR3 in amino acids: CASSFGQPQHF. The DNA for the CDR3 is TGTGCCAGCAGTTTCGGCCAGCCCCAGCATTTT.

This sequence joins TRBV5-1 and TRBJ2-5; possibly TRBD2 for D (6 bases). The V end lost 4 bases, the J end lost 1 base, and 14 bases lay between the germline ends. This CDR3 has 15 residues. The germline V gene encodes CDR1 SGHRS and CDR2 YFSETQ. CDR3 loop: CASSRWSGVQETQYF. CDR3 in DNA: TGCGCCAGCAGCCGTTGGTCGGGGGTCCAAGAGACCCAGTACTTC. The full variable domain, rest sourced from reference TRBV5-1 and TRBJ2-5, is KAGVTQTPRYLIKTRGQQVTLSCSPISGHRSVSWYQQTPGQGLQFLFEYFSETQRNKGNFPGRFSGRQFSNSRSEMNVSTLELGDSALYLCASSRWSGVQETQYFGPGTRLLVL.

This chain links TRBV25-1 with TRBJ2-7, with 8 nucleotides matching TRBD1. Per germline, CDR1 MGHDK and CDR2 SYGVNS. The CDR3 totals 14 residues. J was trimmed by 0 bases and V by 3 bases; bases with no gene match: 1. This chain's CDR3 is CASSDTGGSYEQYF. The CDR3 DNA reads as TGTGCCAGCAGTGATACAGGGGGCTCCTACGAGCAGTACTTC.

This chain links TRBV5-1 with TRBJ2-5; 8 bases are a match to TRBD1. The CDR3 extends over 16 amino acids. V lost 0 bases to trimming and J lost 0 bases; unmatched junction nucleotides: 4. Per germline, CDR1 SGHRS and CDR2 YFSETQ. This CDR3 is CASSLGDRSYQETQYF. CDR3 DNA sequence: TGCGCCAGCAGCTTGGGGGACAGGTCTTACCAAGAGACCCAGTACTTC.

The chain carries TRBV7-9 and TRBJ1-3; no clear D. V lost 5 bases and J 0 bases, leaving 14 bases between the germline ends. The germline CDR1 and CDR2 sequences are SEHNR and FQNEAQ (reference sequence). This CDR3 region has 16 residues. CDR3 nucleotide sequence: TGTGCCAGCAGCCCTGGACGGATTTACTCTGGAAACACCATATATTTT. Translation: CASSPGRIYSGNTIYF. The full variable domain, with the rest looked up from reference TRBV7-9 and TRBJ1-3, is DTGVSQNPRHKITKRGQNVTFRCDPISEHNRLYWYRQTLGQGPEFLTYFQNEAQLEKSRLLSDRFSAERPKGSFSTLEIQRTEQGDSAMYLCASSPGRIYSGNTIYFGEGSWLTVV.

This clone was observed a handful of times. V and J are TRBV5-4 and TRBJ2-7, with a weak D call TRBD1 (6 bases). This CDR3 has 14 amino acids. Germline CDR1 SGHNT, CDR2 YYREEE (reference sequence). Trimming took off 2 bases at V and 3 bases at J, with 12 bases between the two ends. CDR3 amino acids: CASSLQQGYYEQYF. Here the CDR3 DNA reads TGTGCCAGCAGCTTACAACAGGGCTACTACGAGCAGTACTTC.

V and J are TRBV9 and TRBJ1-1; D gene unclear. The CDR3 spans 13 residues. The V gene lost 3 bases and the J gene lost 1 base, with 7 bases spanning the gap. Germline CDR1 SGDLS, CDR2 YYNGEE. This CDR3 is CASSAHRNTEAFF. DNA of the CDR3: TGTGCCAGCAGCGCTCACAGGAACACTGAAGCTTTCTTT.

The chain carries TRBV28 and TRBJ2-2, with D unclear. Trimming cost V 9 bases and J 2 bases, with 10 bases left between them. The CDR3 spans 13 residues. CDR1 is MDHEN and CDR2 is SYDVKM in the germline V gene. CDR3: CASLDLNTGELFF. The CDR3 region has the DNA TGTGCCAGTCTGGATCTTAACACCGGGGAGCTGTTTTTT.

This chain connects TRBV7-9 to TRBJ1-3; 7 bases match TRBD1. The germline CDR1 and CDR2 sequences are SEHNR and FQNEAQ (reference sequence). This CDR3 is built from 16 residues. Trimming took 2 bases from V and 0 from J; bases not matched to a gene: 4. CDR3 loop: CASSLRDSISGNTIYF. Here the CDR3 DNA reads TGTGCCAGCAGCTTAAGGGACAGCATCTCTGGAAACACCATATATTTT. Supplemented by reference TRBV7-9 and TRBJ1-3, the full variable domain reads DTGVSQNPRHKITKRGQNVTFRCDPISEHNRLYWYRQTLGQGPEFLTYFQNEAQLEKSRLLSDRFSAERPKGSFSTLEIQRTEQGDSAMYLCASSLRDSISGNTIYFGEGSWLTVV.

V gene TRBV18 combines with J gene TRBJ2-1; unclear D gene. The CDR3 runs 12 residues. The germline gives CDR1 KGHSH, CDR2 LQKENI. V was clipped by 1 base and J by 10 bases, with 8 bases between them. CDR3 DNA: TGTGCCAGCTCACCACAAGGCGGAGAGCAGTTCTTC. Its protein product is CASSPQGGEQFF.

The chain joins TRBV30 to TRBJ2-7; weak D call: TRBD1 (6 bases). The CDR3 is 11 residues long. Germline CDR1 GTSNPN, CDR2 SVGIG (reference sequence). Between the trimmed V and J ends, which lost 5 bases and 1 base, there was a span of 6 bases. Written as DNA, the CDR3 is TGTGCCTGGGGGACATCCTACGAGCAGTACTTC. Translation: CAWGTSYEQYF.